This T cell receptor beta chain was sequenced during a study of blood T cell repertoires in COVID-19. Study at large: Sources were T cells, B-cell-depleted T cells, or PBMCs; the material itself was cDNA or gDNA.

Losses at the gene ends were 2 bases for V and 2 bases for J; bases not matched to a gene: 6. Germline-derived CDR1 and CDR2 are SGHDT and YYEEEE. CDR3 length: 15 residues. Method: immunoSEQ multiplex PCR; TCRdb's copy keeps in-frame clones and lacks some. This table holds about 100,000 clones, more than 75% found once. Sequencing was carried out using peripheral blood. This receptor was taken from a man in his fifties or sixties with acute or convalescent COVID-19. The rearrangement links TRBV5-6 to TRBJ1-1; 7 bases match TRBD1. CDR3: CASSFYRGGNTEAFF. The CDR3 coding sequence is TGTGCCAGCAGCTTTTACAGGGGAGGAAACACTGAAGCTTTCTTT.